Below are 3 T cell receptor beta chains sequenced from a single sample in a study of cytomegalovirus exposure and HLA in healthy donors. The PCR ran on 60 Vbeta and 13 Jbeta primers. The table came from immunoSEQ multiplex PCR; TCRdb's copy has only in-frame clones and leaves some out. The table lists about 160,000 clones, 75% to 85% of them singletons. The source material was PBMCs. The receptors come from a human donor in good health.

The V and J genes are TRBV5-6 and TRBJ1-6; D is ambiguous. V lost 0 bases to trimming and J lost 6 bases, with 16 bases between them. CDR1 is SGHDT and CDR2 is YYEEEE in the germline V gene. The CDR3 sequence is 17 residues long. CDR3 residues: CASSLAGFAGGNSPLHF. DNA for the CDR3: TGTGCCAGCAGCTTGGCGGGGTTTGCAGGAGGTAATTCACCCCTCCACTTT. Together with reference TRBV5-6 and TRBJ1-6, the CDR3 gives the full variable domain: DAGVTQSPTHLIKTRGQQVTLRCSPKSGHDTVSWYQQALGQGPQFIFQYYEEEERQRGNFPDRFSGHQFPNYSSELNVNALLLGDSALYLCASSLAGFAGGNSPLHFGNGTRLTVT.

J is TRBJ1-2 and V is TRBV6-5; D gene ambiguous. V was cut by 8 bases and J by 4 bases, with 11 bases left in between. This CDR3 is 12 amino acids long. Germline assignment: CDR1 MNHEY and CDR2 SVGAGI. The CDR3 spells CASRAQSYGYTF. CDR3 nucleotide sequence: TGTGCCAGCCGTGCACAGTCCTATGGCTACACCTTC.

The chain carries TRBV6-5 and TRBJ2-1; 12 positions match TRBD2. CDR3 size: 16 residues. Trimming took 2 bases from V and 8 from J; bases not matched to a gene: 7. Germline values: CDR1 MNHEY, CDR2 SVGAGI. This chain's CDR3 is CASSYGLAGGPHEQFF. CDR3 DNA: TGTGCCAGCAGTTACGGGCTAGCGGGAGGGCCCCATGAGCAGTTCTTC.